Included here is one T cell receptor (beta chain) sequence, with context. This clone's antigen is unknown. No clone much larger than this one lies a single base away; base qualities are absent. This sample was taken from a study of blood T cell repertoires in COVID-19 (dated by TCRdb to about 2020). Notes on the research overall: The collaborator samples originated in the United States, Italy and Spain and spanned the acute and convalescent phases of COVID-19. The sample metadata nearly always contained a de-identified subject ID, COVID-19 status, age in years and sex. Deeply sampled blood TCRbeta repertoires from subjects exposed to, actively infected with, or recovered from COVID-19 were included in the dataset. The repertoires were made available in a free public database intended to serve as a resource for research on the immune response to SARS-CoV-2. Samples were obtained from the ongoing ImmuneRACE study (first 160 participants) and from about 1,300 subjects provided by 6 global collaborators. HLA class I and class II types, where available, came from metadata supplied by the sample provider rather than from assay-based typing. The prospective study material was composed of cDNA or gDNA derived from T cells, B-cell-depleted T cells, or PBMCs. General findings and caveats noted by the study authors: How much clinical and demographic metadata was included differed by source and by participant, and the metadata was provided uncurated.

Counted from cysteine to phenylalanine, this CDR3 has 14 amino acids. Here the CDR3 DNA is all that survives: 42 bases in frame from base 1. From V the trimming removes 9 bases and from J it removes 6 bases, while the gene matches leave 10 bases of the junction unaccounted for. In the germline V gene, CDR1 corresponds to SGHTS and CDR2 to YDEGEE. Participants in the prospective study were enrolled through a virtual design, were aged about 18 to 100 years, and lived in roughly 24 United States geographic areas. In the prospective study, cohorts were assigned on the basis of participant-reported clinical history obtained from a screening survey and a study questionnaire. Recovered participants in ImmuneRACE Cohort 3 were defined as having two consecutive negative NP/OP PCR tests, clearance from a healthcare professional, or resolution of symptoms. Each participant in the prospective study had whole blood, serum and a nasopharyngeal or oropharyngeal swab collected by mobile phlebotomists. Over a roughly two-month period, participants in the prospective study had the option of providing additional blood draws and questionnaires. Prospective study blood samples were shipped either frozen or at room temperature before DNA extraction.

The immunoSEQ Assay, a bias-controlled multiplex PCR, was used to amplify TCRbeta CDR3 regions from genomic DNA. The authors' analysis ran thus. The number of nucleated cells in each sample was estimated from the amplification of reference gene primers within the assay. To quantify the absolute abundance of each unique TCRbeta CDR3 rearrangement, sequence reads were collapsed and filtered. Productive Simpson clonality was computed per sample as the square root of Simpson's diversity index over productive rearrangements. In its TCRdb copy, this immuneACCESS table keeps in-frame sequences only and misses some clones. Where compared with another copy, unresolved V genes explain less than half of these, and the others have no known cause. The DNA gave D and trimming, while V, J and clone size come from that table. The sample table lists over 250,000 clones, roughly nine tenths of them with a count of one. 3% of the sample lies in the top ten.

The V and J segments used are TRBV5-8 and TRBJ2-2; the junction holds 8 bases that match TRBD1. This clonotype was obtained from a woman aged 45-65 years who had recovered from COVID-19. Material for sequencing was PBMCs or T cells enriched from blood (not recorded which). CDR3 loop: CANGGQGRAGELFF. The DNA reads as follows: TGTGCCAACGGCGGACAGGGACGGGCCGGGGAGCTGTTTTTT.